Listed below are T cell receptor beta chains from one sample, sequenced in a study of regulatory T cells in long-lasting Graves disease. TCRdb called the multiplex PCR reads again in MiXCR, with one record for every CDR3 protein. The sample contains about 400,000 distinct CDR3 sequences, about 20% of which appear only once. The sequencing used peripheral blood mononuclear cells (PBMCs), collected when the disease was refractory, from a patient treated with antithyroid drugs. These receptors originate from a female donor with Graves disease. The conserved cysteine and the conserved F or W are not part of the CDR3 here. Each record gives: J gene, V gene, D gene, CDR3 protein. A D gene is named only where the DNA matches it firmly.

TRBJ1-5,TRBV20-1,.,SATQTLNSNQPQH
TRBJ2-7,TRBV7-2,.,ASSRRQTYEQY
TRBJ2-1,TRBV7-3,.,ASSQGGRGNEQF
TRBJ1-5,TRBV20-1,.,SARDPRGNQPQH
TRBJ1-2,TRBV4-3,.,ASSQDEFRGYT
TRBJ2-2,TRBV12-3/TRBV12-4,TRBD2,ASSLEVGGLAGITGELF
TRBJ2-5,TRBV18,.,ASSATETQY
TRBJ2-1,TRBV12-3/TRBV12-4,TRBD2,ASSEGLAGGGRNEQF
TRBJ1-2,TRBV6-1,.,ASSAYGVDYGYT
TRBJ2-7,TRBV10-1,TRBD2,ASSEPHRTSGSYEQY
TRBJ2-4,TRBV11-2,TRBD1,ASSYNRGDIQY
TRBJ1-4,TRBV30,TRBD1,AWSVRVGTGVSEKLF
TRBJ2-7,TRBV6-9,.,ASSYSGLSYEQY
TRBJ2-7,TRBV10-3,.,AISDNNGTRTYEQY
TRBJ1-1,TRBV9,.,ASSVASQGWNTEAF
TRBJ1-5,TRBV12-3/TRBV12-4,TRBD1,ASSHSDRNNQPQH
TRBJ1-2,TRBV19,.,ASSIMGSYGYT
TRBJ1-2,TRBV30,.,AWSVGQPAGT
TRBJ2-7,TRBV11-2,.,ASSPGTYEQY
TRBJ2-7,TRBV4-1,.,ASSQEQGSYEQY
TRBJ1-1,TRBV20-1,.,SARAVTENTEAF
TRBJ2-7,TRBV4-3,.,ASSQAHDSIYEQY
TRBJ1-1,TRBV24-1,.,ATSEGGVGTEAF
TRBJ2-1,TRBV5-1,.,ASRGGKNGYNEQF
TRBJ2-7,TRBV11-2,.,ASSSGWGSYEQY
TRBJ2-7,TRBV3-1,.,ASSQDQKRSYEQY
TRBJ2-1,TRBV6-5,.,ASSYFGVGLKHDEQF
TRBJ2-5,TRBV6-1,TRBD1,ASHGTGGQETQY
TRBJ2-7,TRBV6-9,.,ASSYGGGASASSYEQY
TRBJ1-1,TRBV20-1,.,SARDWQASEAF
TRBJ1-1,TRBV27,.,ASSLSLATEAF
TRBJ2-5,TRBV7-2,.,ASSLAWGVVGETQY
TRBJ2-7,TRBV18,.,ASSPGSGLRNEQY
TRBJ2-5,TRBV24-1,TRBD1,ATSDSHPQGAGPQY
TRBJ2-7,TRBV12-3/TRBV12-4,.,ASSLAGSTSYYEQY
TRBJ2-7,TRBV5-1,.,ASSLGQSEQY
TRBJ1-2,TRBV7-8,.,ASSQTGGAYGYT
TRBJ2-1,TRBV6-1,TRBD2,ASSGGTSGSSEQF
TRBJ1-6,TRBV6-2/TRBV6-3,TRBD1,ASRKTQGGISPLH
TRBJ1-1,TRBV19,.,ATGATLNTEAF
TRBJ2-7,TRBV20-1,TRBD2,SAKPVGLAGGEQY
TRBJ2-7,TRBV27,.,ASSPDGTDSYEQY
TRBJ2-7,TRBV6-5,.,ASSYVDAGWGEQY
TRBJ1-2,TRBV27,.,ASSSTPDGRGFNYGYT
TRBJ2-5,TRBV15,TRBD2,ATSRDPGLADQGTQY
TRBJ2-1,TRBV19,TRBD2,ASSILKAGGPDFNQQF